This T cell receptor (beta chain) was found in a study of vaccination effects on CD4 cells after COVID-19. Study at large: Of the BNT162b2 and mRNA-1273 vaccines, participants received two doses of one or the other.

Researchers isolated CD4+ T cells once approximately eleven days of culture had elapsed. Having tested negative for nucleocapsid antibodies, the vaccine recipients showed no prior SARS-CoV-2 infection. Each culture had half its medium swapped for IL-2 medium on days 3 and 7. Concerning this clone: The target antigen is unknown.

Some clones are missing from TCRdb's copy, which holds only in-frame ones; the method was immunoSEQ multiplex PCR. The repertoire holds under 60,000 clones, with approximately 70% as singletons. The CDR3 loop spans 15 amino acids. The TCR was taken from a human donor who received a COVID-19 vaccine. The V call is TRBV21-1, the J call TRBJ2-3; whether TRBD1, the table's D call, matches the DNA was not checked. TRBV21-1 is marked as a pseudogene. Specimen: CD4+ T cells from PBMCs cultured without peptide, collected before COVID-19 vaccination. As DNA, the CDR3 is TGTGCCAGCAGAAACGACAGGGGGCCCCCAGATACGCAGTATTTT. Translated: CASRNDRGPPDTQYF.